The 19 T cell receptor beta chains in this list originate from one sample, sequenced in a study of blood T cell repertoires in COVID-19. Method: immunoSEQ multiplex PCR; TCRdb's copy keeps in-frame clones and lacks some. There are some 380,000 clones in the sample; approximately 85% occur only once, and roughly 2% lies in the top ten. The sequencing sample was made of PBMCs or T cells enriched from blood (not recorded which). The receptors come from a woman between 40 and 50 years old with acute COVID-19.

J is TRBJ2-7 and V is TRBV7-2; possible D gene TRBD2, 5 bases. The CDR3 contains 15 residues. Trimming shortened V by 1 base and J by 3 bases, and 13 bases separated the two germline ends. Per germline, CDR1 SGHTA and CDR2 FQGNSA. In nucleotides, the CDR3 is TGTGCCAGCAGCTTAGACGGACTGGTGGACTACGAGCAGTACTTC. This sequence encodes CASSLDGLVDYEQYF. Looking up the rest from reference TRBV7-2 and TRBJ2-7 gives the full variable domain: GAGVSQSPSNKVTEKGKDVELRCDPISGHTALYWYRQSLGQGLEFLIYFQGNSAPDKSGLPSDRFSAERTGGSVSTLTIQRTQQEDSAVYLCASSLDGLVDYEQYFGPGTRLTVT.

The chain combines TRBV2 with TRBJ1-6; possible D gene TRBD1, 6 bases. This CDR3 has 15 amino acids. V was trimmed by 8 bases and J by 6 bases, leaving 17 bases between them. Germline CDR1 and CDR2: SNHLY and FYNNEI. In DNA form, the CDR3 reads TGTGCCAGCGGAAATGACAGGTCTTCTAATTCACCCCTCCACTTT. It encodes CASGNDRSSNSPLHF.

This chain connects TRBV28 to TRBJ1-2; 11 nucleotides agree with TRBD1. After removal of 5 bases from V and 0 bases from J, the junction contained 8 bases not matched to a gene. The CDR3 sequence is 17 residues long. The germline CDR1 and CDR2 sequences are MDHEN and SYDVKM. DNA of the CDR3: TGTGCCAGCAGTCCGACCGGGACAGGGGGATCTAACTATGGCTACACCTTC. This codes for CASSPTGTGGSNYGYTF.

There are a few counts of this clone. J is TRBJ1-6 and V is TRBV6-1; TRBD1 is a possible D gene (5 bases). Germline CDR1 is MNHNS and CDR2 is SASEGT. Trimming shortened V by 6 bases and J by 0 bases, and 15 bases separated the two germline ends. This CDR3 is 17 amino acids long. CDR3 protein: CASREPDTSSYNSPLHF. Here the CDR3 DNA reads TGTGCCAGCAGGGAACCGGACACGAGCTCCTATAATTCACCCCTCCACTTT.

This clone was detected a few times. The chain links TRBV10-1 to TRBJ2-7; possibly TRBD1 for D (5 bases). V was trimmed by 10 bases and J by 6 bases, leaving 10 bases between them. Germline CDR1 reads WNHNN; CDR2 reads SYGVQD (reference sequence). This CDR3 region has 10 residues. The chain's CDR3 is CAIRQCEQYF. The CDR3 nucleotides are TGCGCCATCCGACAGTGCGAGCAGTACTTC.

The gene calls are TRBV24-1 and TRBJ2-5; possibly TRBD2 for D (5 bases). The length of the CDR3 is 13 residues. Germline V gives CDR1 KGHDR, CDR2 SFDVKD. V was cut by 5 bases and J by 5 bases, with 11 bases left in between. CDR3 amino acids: CATSGAWEETQYF. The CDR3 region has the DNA TGTGCCACCAGTGGGGCGTGGGAGGAGACCCAGTACTTC.

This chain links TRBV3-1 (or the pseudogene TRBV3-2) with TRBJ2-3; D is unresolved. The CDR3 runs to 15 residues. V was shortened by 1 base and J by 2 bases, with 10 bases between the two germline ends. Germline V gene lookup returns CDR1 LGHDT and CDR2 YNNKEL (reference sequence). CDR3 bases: TGTGCCAGCAGCCAAGTTCGGTCGAACACAGATACGCAGTATTTT. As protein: CASSQVRSNTDTQYF.

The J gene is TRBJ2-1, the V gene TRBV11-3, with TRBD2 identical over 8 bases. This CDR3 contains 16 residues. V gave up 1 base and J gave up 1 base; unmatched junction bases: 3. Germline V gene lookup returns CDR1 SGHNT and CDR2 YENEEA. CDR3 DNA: TGTGCCAGCAGCTTAGGGGCTAGCGGGTCCTACAATGAGCAGTTCTTC. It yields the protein CASSLGASGSYNEQFF.

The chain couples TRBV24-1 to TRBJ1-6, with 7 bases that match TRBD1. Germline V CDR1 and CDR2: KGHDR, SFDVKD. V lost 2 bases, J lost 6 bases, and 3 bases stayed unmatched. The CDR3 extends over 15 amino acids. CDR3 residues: CATSDSGTVNSPLHF. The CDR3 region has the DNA TGTGCCACCAGTGATTCAGGGACAGTTAATTCACCCCTCCACTTT.

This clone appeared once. CDR3: CASSLEGRVTSQYF. DNA for the CDR3: TGCGCCAGCAGCTTGGAAGGGCGGGTTACGTCCCAGTACTTC. The genes are TRBV5-1 and TRBJ2-5; D may be TRBD2 (5 bases). The CDR3 has 14 residues. CDR1 SGHRS and CDR2 YFSETQ come from the germline V gene. The germline V and J ends were trimmed by 0 bases and 9 bases, with 15 bases remaining between them.

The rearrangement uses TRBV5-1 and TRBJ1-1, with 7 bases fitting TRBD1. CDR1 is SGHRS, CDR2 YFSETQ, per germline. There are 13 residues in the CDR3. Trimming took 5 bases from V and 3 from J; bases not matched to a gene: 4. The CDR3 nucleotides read TGCGCCAGCAGTTGGACAGGCTACACTGAAGCTTTCTTT. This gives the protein CASSWTGYTEAFF.

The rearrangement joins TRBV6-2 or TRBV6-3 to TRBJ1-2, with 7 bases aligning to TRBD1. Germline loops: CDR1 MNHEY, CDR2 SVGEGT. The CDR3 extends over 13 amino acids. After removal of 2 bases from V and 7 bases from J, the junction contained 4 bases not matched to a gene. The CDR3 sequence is CASSYMTGSGYTF. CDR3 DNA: TGTGCCAGCAGTTACATGACAGGGTCTGGCTACACCTTC.

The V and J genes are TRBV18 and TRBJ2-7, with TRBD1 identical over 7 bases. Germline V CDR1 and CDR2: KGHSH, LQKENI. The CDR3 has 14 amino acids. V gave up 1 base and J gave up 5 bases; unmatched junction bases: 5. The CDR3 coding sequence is TGTGCCAGCTCACCACAGGGGGCGAGCAACGAGCAGTACTTC. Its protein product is CASSPQGASNEQYF.

Here the CDR3 DNA reads TGTGCCAGCATAATAGGACAGGGTATCTCCTACGAGCAGTACTTC. Translation: CASIIGQGISYEQYF. This rearrangement joins TRBV2 to TRBJ2-7, with 8 bases aligning to TRBD1. Germline assignment: CDR1 SNHLY and CDR2 FYNNEI. This CDR3 is built from 15 residues. V lost 7 bases, J lost 0 bases, and 8 bases stayed unmatched.

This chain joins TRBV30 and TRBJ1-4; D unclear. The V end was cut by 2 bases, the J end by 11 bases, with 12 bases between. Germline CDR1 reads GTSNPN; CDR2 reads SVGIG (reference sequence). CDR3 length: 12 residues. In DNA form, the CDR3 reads TGTGCCTGGAGTATTTCAGACGGGAAACTGTTTTTT. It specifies CAWSISDGKLFF. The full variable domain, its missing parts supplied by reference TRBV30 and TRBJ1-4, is SQTIHQWPATLVQPVGSPLSLECTVEGTSNPNLYWYRQAAGRGLQLLFYSVGIGQISSEVPQNLSASRPQDRQFILSSKKLLLSDSGFYLCAWSISDGKLFFGSGTQLSVL.

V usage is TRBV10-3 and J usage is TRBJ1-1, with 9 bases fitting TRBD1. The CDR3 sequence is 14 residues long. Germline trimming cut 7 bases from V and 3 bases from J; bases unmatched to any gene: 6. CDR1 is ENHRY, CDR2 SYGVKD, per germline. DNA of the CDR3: TGTGCCATCACCGTGGACAGGGGTTACACTGAAGCTTTCTTT. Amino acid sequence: CAITVDRGYTEAFF.

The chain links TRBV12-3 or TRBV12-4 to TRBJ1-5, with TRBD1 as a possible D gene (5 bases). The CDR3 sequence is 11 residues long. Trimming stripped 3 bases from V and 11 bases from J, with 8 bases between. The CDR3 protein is CASSLQQAQHF. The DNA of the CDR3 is TGTGCCAGCAGTTTGCAACAGGCCCAGCATTTT.

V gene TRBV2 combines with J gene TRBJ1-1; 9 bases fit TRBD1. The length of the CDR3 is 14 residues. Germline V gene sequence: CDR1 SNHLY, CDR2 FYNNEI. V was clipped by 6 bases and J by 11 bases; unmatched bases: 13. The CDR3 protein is CASSRQMGQGEAFF. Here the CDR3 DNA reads TGTGCCAGCAGCAGACAAATGGGACAGGGCGAGGCTTTCTTT.

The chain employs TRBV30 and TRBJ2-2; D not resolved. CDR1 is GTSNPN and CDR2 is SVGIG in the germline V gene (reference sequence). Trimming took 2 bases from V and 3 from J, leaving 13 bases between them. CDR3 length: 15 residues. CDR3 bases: TGTGCCTGGAGTAGTACAGTTTCATACACCGGGGAGCTGTTTTTT. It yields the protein CAWSSTVSYTGELFF.